This T cell receptor beta chain emerged from a study of blood T cell repertoires in COVID-19. As for the study in general: PBMCs, B-cell-depleted T cells, or T cells were the source of the cDNA or gDNA that made up the material.

After removal of 8 bases from V and 2 bases from J, the junction contained 7 bases not matched to a gene. Germline CDR1 and CDR2: SGHVS and FNYEAQ. This CDR3 contains 16 residues. The protocol was immunoSEQ multiplex PCR, while the TCRdb copy is restricted to in-frame clones and leaves out a portion. The top ten hold roughly 13% of the sample, which has under 250,000 clones, 80% seen once. V gene TRBV7-6 combines with J gene TRBJ2-1; TRBD2 aligns across 12 bases. The receptor was isolated from a human donor in a cohort sampled during active COVID-19. The sequenced sample consisted of peripheral blood. The CDR3, as DNA: TGTGCCAGCGGTCCTAGCGGGAGGGTCCCCTACAATGAGCAGTTCTTC. It yields the protein CASGPSGRVPYNEQFF.